One and the same sample provided the 20 T cell receptor beta chains below, sequenced in a study of cytomegalovirus exposure and HLA in healthy donors. Researchers ran the PCR with 60 Vbeta and 13 Jbeta primers. The repertoire was sequenced with immunoSEQ multiplex PCR; TCRdb's copy has only in-frame clones and lacks some. This sample has roughly 170,000 clones; more than 65% occur once, and the top ten carry 1.3%. Source material: PBMCs. The receptors come from a man aged 30 to 39 in good health and CMV-seronegative.

The gene calls are TRBV9 and TRBJ2-7, with TRBD1 matching over 8 bases. Germline lookup yields CDR1 SGDLS and CDR2 YYNGEE. The length of the CDR3 is 15 residues. Trimming took 3 bases from V and 3 from J; bases not matched to a gene: 8. CDR3 nucleotides: TGTGCCAGCAGCGCGCAGGGGGCACCCAACTACGAGCAGTACTTC. Amino acids: CASSAQGAPNYEQYF. The full variable domain, in which reference TRBV9 and TRBJ2-7 provide the parts outside the CDR3, is DSGVTQTPKHLITATGQRVTLRCSPRSGDLSVYWYQQSLDQGLQFLIQYYNGEERAKGNILERFSAQQFPDLHSELNLSSLELGDSALYFCASSAQGAPNYEQYFGPGTRLTVT.

V usage is TRBV19 and J usage is TRBJ1-5; 11 positions agree with TRBD1. Germline assignment: CDR1 LNHDA and CDR2 SQIVND (reference sequence). V was clipped by 10 bases and J by 6 bases; unmatched bases: 8. This CDR3 spans 14 amino acids. The CDR3 nucleotides are TGTGCCACAATCGGACAGGGGGCCAGTCAGCCCCAGCATTTT. This gives the protein CATIGQGASQPQHF.

The chain employs TRBV7-2 and TRBJ2-7; D perhaps matches TRBD2 (5 bases). Germline values: CDR1 SGHTA, CDR2 FQGNSA. This CDR3 is 13 amino acids long. Trimming took off 3 bases at V and 5 bases at J, with 11 bases between the two ends. The CDR3 bases are TGTGCCAGCAGCTTCGGGATTGGGGACGAGCAGTACTTC. Amino acids: CASSFGIGDEQYF.

V and J are TRBV6-1 and TRBJ2-1; no firm D call. The germline gives CDR1 MNHNS, CDR2 SASEGT. V lost 5 bases, J lost 2 bases, and 13 bases lay in between. The CDR3 contains 15 residues. The CDR3 spells CASSRHPPAYNEQFF. CDR3 DNA sequence: TGTGCCAGCAGTAGACACCCACCTGCCTACAATGAGCAGTTCTTC.

CDR3 loop: CATSRDDSHSGNTIYF. CDR3 DNA: TGTGCCACCAGCAGAGATGACAGCCACTCTGGAAACACCATATATTTT. The rearrangement links TRBV15 to TRBJ1-3; tentative D call: TRBD1 (5 bases). Trimming cost V 0 bases and J 0 bases, with 9 bases left between them. CDR3 size: 16 residues. Per germline, CDR1 LNHNV and CDR2 YYDKDF (reference sequence).

This CDR3 reads CASSYPRETQYF. For the CDR3, the DNA is TGTGCCAGCAGTTACCCTCGGGAGACCCAGTACTTC. This chain joins TRBV6-6 and TRBJ2-5; no reliable D call. V gave up 2 bases and J gave up 5 bases, with 6 bases separating them. Germline values: CDR1 MNHNY, CDR2 SVGAGI (reference sequence). The CDR3 is made up of 12 amino acids.

The chain combines TRBV5-5 with TRBJ2-1; D may be TRBD2 (5 bases). Germline values: CDR1 SGHKS, CDR2 YYEKEE (reference sequence). CDR3 size: 15 residues. Deletions cut 4 bases from V and 9 bases from J, with 20 bases between. The CDR3 DNA is TGTGCCAGCAGCCCTGAAGGCCGGGTAGCGACTGAGCAGTTCTTC. Translated, it gives CASSPEGRVATEQFF.

This clone has a single count. This chain joins TRBV15 and TRBJ1-1, with 7 bases aligning to TRBD1. CDR1 and CDR2 (germline): LNHNV, YYDKDF (reference sequence). This CDR3 spans 15 amino acids. J lost 4 bases, V lost 3 bases, and 8 bases had no gene match. The CDR3 protein is CATSSNTGVGTEAFF. CDR3 nucleotides: TGTGCCACCAGCAGTAATACAGGGGTTGGCACTGAAGCTTTCTTT.

V usage is TRBV28 and J usage is TRBJ2-1; tentative D call: TRBD2 (5 bases). The V gene's germline CDR1 is MDHEN and CDR2 SYDVKM. CDR3 length: 12 residues. Between the trimmed V and J ends, which lost 6 bases and 2 bases, there was a span of 5 bases. The CDR3 DNA is TGTGCCAGCAGGACTACCTACAATGAGCAGTTCTTC. It translates to CASRTTYNEQFF.

This chain links TRBV18 with TRBJ2-1; 8 nucleotides agree with TRBD2. This CDR3 has 17 amino acids. Germline CDR1 is KGHSH and CDR2 is LQKENI. The junction had 12 bases not matched to a gene; V was cut back by 3 bases and J by 5 bases. CDR3 region: CASSPNFGLAQHNEQFF. The CDR3 DNA reads as TGTGCCAGCTCACCTAATTTCGGACTAGCCCAACACAATGAGCAGTTCTTC.

This chain uses TRBV10-2 with TRBJ2-5; D not resolved. Trimming removed 2 bases at V and 5 bases at J, with 9 bases between. Per germline, CDR1 WSHSY and CDR2 SAAADI. CDR3 length: 13 amino acids. CDR3 in amino acids: CASSEAGEETQYF. CDR3 nucleotide sequence: TGCGCCAGCAGTGAGGCCGGTGAGGAGACCCAGTACTTC.

V usage is TRBV30 and J usage is TRBJ1-5; 8 nucleotides align to TRBD1. The CDR3 is 14 amino acids. V lost 2 bases to trimming and J lost 6 bases; unmatched junction nucleotides: 6. Germline V gene lookup returns CDR1 GTSNPN and CDR2 SVGIG (reference sequence). In DNA, the CDR3 is TGTGCCTGGAGTTACAGGGGGTTCTCTCAGCCCCAGCATTTT. Its protein product is CAWSYRGFSQPQHF.

To note about this clone: Other DNA sequences from this sample encode an identical CDR3 as well. This rearrangement joins TRBV10-1 to TRBJ2-7; D not certain. Germline values: CDR1 WNHNN, CDR2 SYGVQD (reference sequence). The CDR3 is 12 residues long. Trimming took 3 bases from V and 1 from J, leaving 4 bases between them. The DNA for the CDR3 is TGCGCCAGCAGTGACAGTTCCTACGAGCAGTACTTC. Translating gives CASSDSSYEQYF.

The genes are TRBV18 and TRBJ2-3; 12 bases map to TRBD2. Trimming took 3 bases from V and 4 from J; bases not matched to a gene: 14. There are 19 residues in the CDR3. CDR1 and CDR2 (germline): KGHSH, LQKENI. The CDR3 bases are TGTGCCAGCTCACCGTGGGGACTAGCGGGCTATGAGCATTCAGATACGCAGTATTTT. Translating gives CASSPWGLAGYEHSDTQYF.

This chain joins TRBV27 and TRBJ2-7; D may be TRBD2 (7 bases). V was cut by 5 bases and J by 2 bases, with 16 bases left in between. The CDR3 totals 15 residues. Per the germline V gene, CDR1 is MNHEY and CDR2 is SMNVEV (reference sequence). CDR3 loop: CASSPLRGGPYEQYF. The CDR3 coding sequence is TGTGCCAGCAGTCCGTTACGCGGGGGCCCCTACGAGCAGTACTTC.

Turning to this clone: The junction does not match germline at one end; this may be a read error. The rearrangement joins TRBV7-7 to TRBJ2-3, with D perhaps being TRBD1 or TRBD2 (5 bases each). Germline lookup yields CDR1 SSHAT and CDR2 FNYEAQ (reference sequence). This CDR3 comprises 15 residues. The CDR3 region has the DNA TGTGCTAGCAGCTTAGCAGGGTCCGCGGGAGATACGCAGTATTTT. Translating gives CASSLAGSAGDTQYF.

This clone has a handful of counts. V and J are TRBV4-1 and TRBJ2-7; 10 bases line up with TRBD2. This CDR3 has 17 amino acids. Trimming took 0 bases from V and 0 from J; bases not matched to a gene: 5. From germline, CDR1 is MGHRA and CDR2 YSYEKL. CDR3 sequence reads: CASSQDDTSGNSYEQYF. CDR3 sequence (DNA): TGCGCCAGCAGCCAAGATGATACTAGCGGGAACTCCTACGAGCAGTACTTC.

This clone was seen only once. This chain links TRBV28 with TRBJ1-5, with a weak D call TRBD1 (6 bases). The V end lost 8 bases, the J end lost 6 bases, and 17 bases lay between the germline ends. Germline lookup yields CDR1 MDHEN and CDR2 SYDVKM. The CDR3 totals 14 residues. The CDR3 spells CASATPGESQPQHF. CDR3 nucleotide sequence: TGTGCCAGCGCGACGCCAGGGGAATCTCAGCCCCAGCATTTT.

V usage is TRBV7-3 and J usage is TRBJ2-3; 7 bases agree with TRBD2. The CDR3 runs to 14 residues. With 5 bases clipped from V and 2 bases from J, the junction kept 4 bases outside the gene matches. From germline, CDR1 is SGHTA and CDR2 FQGTGA. The CDR3 DNA is TGTGCCAGCAGCCTCGAGCGGGACACAGATACGCAGTATTTT. Encoded protein: CASSLERDTDTQYF.

The J gene is TRBJ2-3, the V gene TRBV11-3; 9 bases match TRBD2. The CDR3 loop spans 18 amino acids. CDR1 is SGHNT and CDR2 is YENEEA in the germline V gene. J lost 2 bases, V lost 3 bases, and 12 bases had no gene match. CDR3 coding DNA: TGTGCCAGCAGCTTCTCTAGCGGGAACCTTATCGACACAGATACGCAGTATTTT. Its translation is CASSFSSGNLIDTDTQYF.